Ten or more counts support the clone carrying this T cell receptor (beta chain). TCRdb reprocessed the 5' RACE reads via MiXCR and lists one record per CDR3 protein. The data show approximately 240,000 distinct CDR3 sequences, 3.6% seen once. Germline trimming cut 5 bases from V and 5 bases from J; bases unmatched to any gene: 12. The CDR3 loop spans 16 amino acids. Per germline, CDR1 SNHLY and CDR2 FYNNEI. The data originate from a study of T cells after yellow fever vaccination. The receptor comes from a man aged 18 to 29 who received the YFV17D yellow fever vaccine. J is TRBJ1-5 and V is TRBV2, with TRBD1 identical over 7 bases. This specimen was PBMCs, taken 15 days after the yellow fever booster vaccination. CDR3 amino acids: CASSRQGPGSYQPQHF. CDR3 sequence (DNA): TGTGCCAGCAGTCGACAGGGTCCCGGATCCTATCAGCCCCAGCATTTT.